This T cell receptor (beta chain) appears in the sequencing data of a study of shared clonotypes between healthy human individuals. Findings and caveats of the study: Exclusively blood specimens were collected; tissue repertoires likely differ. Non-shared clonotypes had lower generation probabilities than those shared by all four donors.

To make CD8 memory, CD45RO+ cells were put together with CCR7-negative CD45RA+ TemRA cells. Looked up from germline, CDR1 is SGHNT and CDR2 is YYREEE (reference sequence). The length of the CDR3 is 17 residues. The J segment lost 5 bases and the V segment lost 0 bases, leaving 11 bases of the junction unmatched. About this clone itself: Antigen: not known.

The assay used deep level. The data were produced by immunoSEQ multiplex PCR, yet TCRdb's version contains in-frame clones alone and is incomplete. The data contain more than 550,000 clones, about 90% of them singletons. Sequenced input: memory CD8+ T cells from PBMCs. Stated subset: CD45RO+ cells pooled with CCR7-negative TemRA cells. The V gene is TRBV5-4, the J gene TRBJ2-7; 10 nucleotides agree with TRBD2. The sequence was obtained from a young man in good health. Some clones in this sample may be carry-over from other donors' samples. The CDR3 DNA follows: TGTGCCAGCAGCTTGGGTCGGCCAGCGGGAGGGATCAACGAGCAGTACTTC. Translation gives CASSLGRPAGGINEQYF.